This entry lists 24 T cell receptor beta chains sequenced from one sample in a study of T cell responses to AZD1222 COVID-19 vaccine. Produced via immunoSEQ multiplex PCR; TCRdb's table is partial and in-frame only. The sample records 100,000 or so clones, approximately 91% being singletons. Specimen: peripheral blood, collected on day 0 of AZD1222 vaccination. The receptors were gathered from an adult in good health.

This sequence joins TRBV21-1 and TRBJ2-7; the table's D call TRBD1 went unverified against the DNA. TRBV21-1 is a documented pseudogene. The CDR3 has 19 residues. CDR3 residues: CASRKRRIMMGHCSYEQYF. CDR3 bases: TGTGCCAGCAGAAAAAGGCGAATAATGATGGGACACTGCTCCTACGAGCAGTACTTC.

The chain employs TRBV7-9 and TRBJ2-3; D remains unclear. The CDR3 loop spans 13 amino acids. Germline CDR1 reads SEHNR; CDR2 reads FQNEAQ (reference sequence). The ends were cut back, 1 base at V and 3 bases at J, with 5 bases in the middle. CDR3 in amino acids: CASSLVGTDTQYF. In DNA, the CDR3 is TGTGCCAGCAGCTTAGTAGGGACAGATACGCAGTATTTT.

Here the CDR3 DNA reads TGTGCCAGCAGGCGAAGGGGATCCTATAATTCACCCCTCCACTTT. It specifies CASRRRGSYNSPLHF. V and J are TRBV6-5 and TRBJ1-6; maybe TRBD1 (5 bases). From germline, CDR1 is MNHEY and CDR2 SVGAGI. The V end lost 6 bases, the J end lost 1 base, and 10 bases lay between the germline ends. The CDR3 is 15 amino acids.

This chain connects TRBV27 to TRBJ1-5; 8 bases are a match to TRBD1. Trimming cost V 8 bases and J 4 bases; bases outside gene matches: 7. The CDR3 length is 14 residues. The germline gives CDR1 MNHEY, CDR2 SMNVEV (reference sequence). CDR3 nucleotides: TGTGCCAGCGCCCGGACAGGGTGGAATCAGCCCCAGCATTTT. Translation gives CASARTGWNQPQHF.

In nucleotides, the CDR3 is TGTGCCAGCAGCTTAGTATCCGGGACAGGGCACGAGCAGTACTTC. Protein sequence: CASSLVSGTGHEQYF. The chain employs TRBV7-9 and TRBJ2-7, with 9 bases that match TRBD1. The V gene end was trimmed by 1 base and the J gene end by 5 bases; junction bases not matched to a gene: 6. Germline CDR1 is SEHNR and CDR2 is FQNEAQ (reference sequence). The CDR3 has 15 residues.

The V call is TRBV5-4, the J call TRBJ2-5; 8 nucleotides line up with TRBD2. V lost 0 bases and J lost 4; bases outside the gene matches: 14. Germline CDR1 and CDR2: SGHNT and YYREEE (reference sequence). CDR3 length: 18 amino acids. The DNA for the CDR3 is TGTGCCAGCAGCTTGGGTATTAGCGGGGCCTTGATGGGAGAGACCCAGTACTTC. It translates to CASSLGISGALMGETQYF.

This chain connects TRBV11-2 to TRBJ2-7; the match to TRBD2 covers 10 bases. Per germline, CDR1 SGHAT and CDR2 FQNNGV. The CDR3 contains 16 residues. V shed 0 bases, J shed 6 bases, and the junction held 8 bases outside the gene matches. CDR3 in amino acids: CASSLEGWGLAREQYF. The DNA of the CDR3 is TGTGCCAGCAGCTTAGAGGGGTGGGGACTAGCGCGCGAGCAGTACTTC.

This clone was seen only once. The chain uses TRBV4-3 and TRBJ2-7, with D perhaps matching TRBD1 (5 bases). CDR3 length: 16 residues. V lost 0 bases, J lost 1 base, and 13 bases lay in between. Per germline, CDR1 LGHNA and CDR2 YSLEER. The CDR3 DNA sequence: TGCGCCAGCAGCCAAGATTTGGCAGGGCTGTCCTACGAGCAGTACTTC. This translates into CASSQDLAGLSYEQYF.

There are a few counts of this clone. V gene TRBV27 combines with J gene TRBJ2-6; D remains unclear. This CDR3 contains 18 residues. Germline V CDR1 and CDR2: MNHEY, SMNVEV (reference sequence). The V and J ends lost 3 bases and 1 base respectively, with 16 bases between them. The CDR3 bases are TGTGCCAGCAGTTTTTCCAGGACCCCCGATTCTGGGGCCAACGTCCTGACTTTC. It encodes CASSFSRTPDSGANVLTF.

The chain combines TRBV19 with TRBJ2-5; D perhaps matches TRBD1 (6 bases). The germline V gene has CDR1 LNHDA and CDR2 SQIVND (reference sequence). The CDR3 sequence is 14 residues long. Deletions cut 4 bases from V and 4 bases from J, with 13 bases between. CDR3 sequence reads: CASSTTGFGETQYF. The CDR3, as DNA: TGTGCCAGTAGTACAACAGGGTTTGGAGAGACCCAGTACTTC.

The J gene is TRBJ1-3, the V gene TRBV6-5; the D gene is possibly TRBD1 (5 bases). Between the trimmed V and J ends, which lost 6 bases and 0 bases, there was a span of 12 bases. The germline gives CDR1 MNHEY, CDR2 SVGAGI. This CDR3 spans 15 amino acids. The CDR3, as DNA: TGTGCCAGCAGAAAACAGGAGGGCTCTGGAAACACCATATATTTT. Translating it yields CASRKQEGSGNTIYF.

The J gene is TRBJ1-2, the V gene TRBV7-2; TRBD1 is a possible D gene (6 bases). CDR1 and CDR2 (germline): SGHTA, FQGNSA. This CDR3 has 14 amino acids. V lost 0 bases to trimming and J lost 4 bases, with 9 bases between them. Here the CDR3 DNA reads TGTGCCAGCAGCTTAGCGACAGGTACCTATGGCTACACCTTC. Its translation is CASSLATGTYGYTF.

The J gene is TRBJ2-5, the V gene TRBV12-5; 11 nucleotides line up with TRBD2. Germline values: CDR1 LGHNT, CDR2 FRNRAP. The CDR3 runs to 16 residues. The J segment lost 4 bases and the V segment lost 2 bases, leaving 6 bases of the junction unmatched. The CDR3 loop reads CASGLISGGAAETQYF. CDR3 coding DNA: TGTGCTAGTGGTTTGATTAGCGGGGGGGCCGCAGAGACCCAGTACTTC.

This chain's CDR3 is CASSPGTGTYNEQFF. The CDR3 DNA is TGTGCCAGCAGTCCCGGGACAGGGACCTACAATGAGCAGTTCTTC. The V call is TRBV27, the J call TRBJ2-1, with 9 bases fitting TRBD1. The CDR3 covers 15 residues. Germline V gene sequence: CDR1 MNHEY, CDR2 SMNVEV (reference sequence). Losses at the gene ends were 5 bases for V and 2 bases for J; bases not matched to a gene: 4.

The rearrangement uses TRBV19 and TRBJ1-3; TRBD1 might be the D (5 bases). The CDR3 extends over 14 amino acids. Germline V gene sequence: CDR1 LNHDA, CDR2 SQIVND (reference sequence). Trimming removed 8 bases at V and 0 bases at J, with 11 bases between. CDR3 DNA: TGTGCCAGTCGGAGGGACCCCTCTGGAAACACCATATATTTT. Protein: CASRRDPSGNTIYF.

The V call is TRBV7-9, the J call TRBJ1-2; the D is unclear. V lost 5 bases, J lost 6 bases, and 13 bases lay in between. Germline V gene lookup returns CDR1 SEHNR and CDR2 FQNEAQ (reference sequence). The CDR3 has 13 residues. The CDR3 sequence: CASSGQASDGYTF. CDR3 sequence (DNA): TGTGCCAGCAGCGGCCAGGCCTCTGATGGCTACACCTTC.

V usage is TRBV30 and J usage is TRBJ1-5; D gene ambiguous. This CDR3 is 13 amino acids long. From germline, CDR1 is GTSNPN and CDR2 SVGIG (reference sequence). The V gene lost 2 bases and the J gene lost 2 bases, with 7 bases spanning the gap. The DNA for the CDR3 is TGTGCCTGGAGTAACCGGGGCAATCAGCCCCAGCATTTT. Protein: CAWSNRGNQPQHF.

This rearrangement joins TRBV4-3 to TRBJ2-3; D is uncertain. CDR3 size: 13 residues. Germline V CDR1 and CDR2: LGHNA, YSLEER. V was pared by 3 bases and J by 2 bases, with 6 bases between. CDR3 sequence: CASSQAPTDTQYF. In DNA, the CDR3 is TGCGCCAGCAGCCAGGCCCCCACAGATACGCAGTATTTT.

The chain combines TRBV27 with TRBJ1-2; D is possibly TRBD1 (5 bases). Germline CDR1 reads MNHEY; CDR2 reads SMNVEV (reference sequence). This CDR3 spans 13 amino acids. Trimming took 5 bases from V and 5 from J, leaving 12 bases between them. CDR3 nucleotides: TGTGCCAGCAGTCCAGGTGACAGATATGGCTACACCTTC. It specifies CASSPGDRYGYTF.

The chain uses TRBV28 and TRBJ1-1; no clear D gene. This CDR3 has 12 residues. The ends were cut back, 3 bases at V and 8 bases at J, with 10 bases in the middle. Germline V lookup: CDR1 MDHEN, CDR2 SYDVKM. CDR3: CASSLSGFEAFF. CDR3 in DNA: TGTGCCAGCAGTTTGTCTGGATTCGAAGCTTTCTTT. Variable domain in full (rest from reference TRBV28 and TRBJ1-1): DVKVTQSSRYLVKRTGEKVFLECVQDMDHENMFWYRQDPGLGLRLIYFSYDVKMKEKGDIPEGYSVSREKKERFSLILESASTNQTSMYLCASSLSGFEAFFGQGTRLTVV.

The V and J genes are TRBV7-8 and TRBJ1-5; D might be TRBD1 (6 bases). The CDR3 runs to 14 residues. With 4 bases removed from V and 3 bases from J, the gap between germline ends came to 10 bases. The germline V gene has CDR1 SGHVS and CDR2 FQNEAQ. The CDR3 DNA is TGTGCCAGCAGCTCCCGGGACACCAATCAGCCCCAGCATTTT. It encodes CASSSRDTNQPQHF.

The gene calls are TRBV4-2 and TRBJ2-3, with TRBD2 matching over 13 bases. This CDR3 is built from 16 residues. Unmatched junction bases numbered 2, after V lost 1 base and J lost 4 bases. Germline V lookup: CDR1 LGHNA, CDR2 YNFKEQ. This CDR3 is CASSQVTSGGADTQYF. CDR3 DNA sequence: TGTGCCAGCAGCCAAGTCACTAGCGGGGGGGCAGATACGCAGTATTTT.

This chain links TRBV7-9 with TRBJ2-2; TRBD2 matches 8 bases. In germline, CDR1 is SEHNR, CDR2 FQNEAQ (reference sequence). This CDR3 contains 16 residues. V shed 5 bases, J shed 6 bases, and the junction held 11 bases outside the gene matches. CDR3 DNA sequence: TGTGCCAGCAGCCCCCGGGAGGGGGGGGATCCCGGGGAGCTGTTTTTT. Protein product: CASSPREGGDPGELFF. The whole variable domain, filled in from reference TRBV7-9 and TRBJ2-2, reads DTGVSQNPRHKITKRGQNVTFRCDPISEHNRLYWYRQTLGQGPEFLTYFQNEAQLEKSRLLSDRFSAERPKGSFSTLEIQRTEQGDSAMYLCASSPREGGDPGELFFGEGSRLTVL.

The chain couples TRBV7-9 to TRBJ1-6; unclear D gene. V was cut by 1 base and J by 4 bases, with 14 bases left in between. The CDR3 is made up of 17 amino acids. Germline V CDR1 and CDR2: SEHNR, FQNEAQ (reference sequence). CDR3 DNA: TGTGCCAGCAGCTTAGACCCGTATCAAGGATATAATTCACCCCTCCACTTT. It codes for CASSLDPYQGYNSPLHF.